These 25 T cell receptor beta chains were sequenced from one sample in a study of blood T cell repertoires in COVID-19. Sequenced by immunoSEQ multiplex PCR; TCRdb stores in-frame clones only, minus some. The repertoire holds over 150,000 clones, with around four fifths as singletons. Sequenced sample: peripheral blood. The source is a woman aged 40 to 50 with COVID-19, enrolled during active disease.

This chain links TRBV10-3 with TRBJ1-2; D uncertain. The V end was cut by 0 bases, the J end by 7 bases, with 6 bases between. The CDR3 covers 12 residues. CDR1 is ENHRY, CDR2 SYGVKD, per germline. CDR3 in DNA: TGTGCCATCAGTGAGTCCGCGGGTGGCTACACCTTC. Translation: CAISESAGGYTF.

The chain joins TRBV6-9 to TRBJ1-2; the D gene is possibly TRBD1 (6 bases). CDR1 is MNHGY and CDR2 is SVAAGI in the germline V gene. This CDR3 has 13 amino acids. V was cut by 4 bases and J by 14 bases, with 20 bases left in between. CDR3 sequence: CASSWKLVGQNTF. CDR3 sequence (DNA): TGTGCCAGCAGTTGGAAGTTAGTTGGACAGAATACCTTC.

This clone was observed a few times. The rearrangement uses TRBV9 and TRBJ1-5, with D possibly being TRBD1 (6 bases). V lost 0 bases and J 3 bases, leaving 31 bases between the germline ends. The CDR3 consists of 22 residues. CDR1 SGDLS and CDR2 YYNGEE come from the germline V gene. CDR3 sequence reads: CASSVVYLPRGQYHCANQPQHF. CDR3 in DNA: TGTGCCAGCAGCGTAGTTTACCTGCCCCGAGGACAGTACCATTGTGCCAATCAGCCCCAGCATTTT.

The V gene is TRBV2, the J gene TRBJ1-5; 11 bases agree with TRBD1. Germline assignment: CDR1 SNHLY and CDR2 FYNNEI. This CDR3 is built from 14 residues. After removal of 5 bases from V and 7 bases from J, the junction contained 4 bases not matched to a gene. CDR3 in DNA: TGTGCCAGCAGTCCGGACAGGGGGCGACAGCCCCAGCATTTT. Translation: CASSPDRGRQPQHF. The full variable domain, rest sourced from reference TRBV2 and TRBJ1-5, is EPEVTQTPSHQVTQMGQEVILRCVPISNHLYFYWYRQILGQKVEFLVSFYNNEISEKSEIFDDQFSVERPDGSNFTLKIRSTKLEDSAMYFCASSPDRGRQPQHFGDGTRLSIL.

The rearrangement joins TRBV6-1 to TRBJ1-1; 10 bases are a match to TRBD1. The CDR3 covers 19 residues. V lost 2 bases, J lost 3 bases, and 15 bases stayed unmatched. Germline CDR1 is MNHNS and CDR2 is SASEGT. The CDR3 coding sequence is TGTGCCAGCAGTGAAATCTTAGCGACAGGGGGCATGGGGGACACTGAAGCTTTCTTT. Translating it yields CASSEILATGGMGDTEAFF.

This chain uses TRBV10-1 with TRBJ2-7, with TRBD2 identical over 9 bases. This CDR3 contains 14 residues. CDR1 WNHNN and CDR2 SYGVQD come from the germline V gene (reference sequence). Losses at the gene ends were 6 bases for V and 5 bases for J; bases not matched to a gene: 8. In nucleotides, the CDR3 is TGCGCCAGCAGCCTCAGCGGGAGGAGGAACGAGCAGTACTTC. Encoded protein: CASSLSGRRNEQYF.

The CDR3 here is CAISPAGTSGVGSSTDTQYF. The DNA of the CDR3 is TGTGCCATCAGCCCCGCGGGGACTAGCGGGGTGGGATCTAGCACAGATACGCAGTATTTT. V gene TRBV10-3 combines with J gene TRBJ2-3; 13 nucleotides align to TRBD2. The CDR3 totals 20 residues. Germline V CDR1 and CDR2: ENHRY, SYGVKD. The ends lost 6 bases at V and 0 bases at J; junction bases unmatched: 15.

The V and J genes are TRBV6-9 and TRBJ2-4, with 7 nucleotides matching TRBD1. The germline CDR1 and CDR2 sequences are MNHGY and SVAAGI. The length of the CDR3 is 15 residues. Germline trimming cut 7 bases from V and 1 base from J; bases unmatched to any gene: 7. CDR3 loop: CASTLGGWAKNIQYF. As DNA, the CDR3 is TGTGCCAGCACCTTAGGGGGCTGGGCCAAAAACATTCAGTACTTC.

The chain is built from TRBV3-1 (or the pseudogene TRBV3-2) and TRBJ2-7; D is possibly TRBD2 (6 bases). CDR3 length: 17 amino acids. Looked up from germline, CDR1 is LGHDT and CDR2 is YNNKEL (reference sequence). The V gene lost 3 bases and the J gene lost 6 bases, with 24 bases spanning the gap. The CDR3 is CASSQSYTRDSSSEQYF. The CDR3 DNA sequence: TGTGCCAGCAGCCAGAGTTATACCCGGGACTCTAGCTCCGAGCAGTACTTC.

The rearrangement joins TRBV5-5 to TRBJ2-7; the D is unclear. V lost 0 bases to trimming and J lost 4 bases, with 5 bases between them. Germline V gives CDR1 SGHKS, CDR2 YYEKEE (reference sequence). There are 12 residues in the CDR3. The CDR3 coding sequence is TGTGCCAGCAGCTTGGGACTGTACGAGCAGTACTTC. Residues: CASSLGLYEQYF.

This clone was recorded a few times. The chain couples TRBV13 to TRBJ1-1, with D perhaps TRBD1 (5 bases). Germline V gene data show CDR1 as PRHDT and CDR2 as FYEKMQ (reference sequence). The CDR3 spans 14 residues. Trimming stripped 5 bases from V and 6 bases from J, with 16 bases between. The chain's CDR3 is CASSPDGGISEAFF. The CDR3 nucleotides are TGTGCCAGCAGCCCCGACGGGGGGATCTCTGAAGCTTTCTTT. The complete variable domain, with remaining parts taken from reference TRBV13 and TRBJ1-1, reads AAGVIQSPRHLIKEKRETATLKCYPIPRHDTVYWYQQGPGQDPQFLISFYEKMQSDKGSIPDRFSAQQFSDYHSELNMSSLELGDSALYFCASSPDGGISEAFFGQGTRLTVV.

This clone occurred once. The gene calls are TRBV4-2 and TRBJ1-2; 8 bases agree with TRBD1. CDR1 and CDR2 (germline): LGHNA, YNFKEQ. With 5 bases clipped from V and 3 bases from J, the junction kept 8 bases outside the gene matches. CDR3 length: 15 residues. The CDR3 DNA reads TGTGCCAGCAGCTCCTGGACAGGGAGGGACTATGGCTACACCTTC. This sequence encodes CASSSWTGRDYGYTF.

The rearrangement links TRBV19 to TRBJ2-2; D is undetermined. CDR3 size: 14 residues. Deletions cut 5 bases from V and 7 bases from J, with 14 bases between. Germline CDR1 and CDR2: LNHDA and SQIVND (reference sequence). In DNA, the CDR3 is TGTGCCAGTAGTTTGGCTACTAACGGCGGGGAGCTGTTTTTT. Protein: CASSLATNGGELFF.

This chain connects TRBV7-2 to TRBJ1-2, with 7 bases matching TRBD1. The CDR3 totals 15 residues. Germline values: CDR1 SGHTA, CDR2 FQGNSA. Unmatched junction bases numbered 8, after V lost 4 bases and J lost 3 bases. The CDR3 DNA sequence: TGTGCCAGCAGCTACTACCGTGGGACAGACTATGGCTACACCTTC. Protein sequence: CASSYYRGTDYGYTF.

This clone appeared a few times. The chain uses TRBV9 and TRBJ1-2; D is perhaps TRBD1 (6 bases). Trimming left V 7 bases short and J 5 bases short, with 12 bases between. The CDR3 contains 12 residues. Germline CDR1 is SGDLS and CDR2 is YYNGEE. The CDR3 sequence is CASYAGEYGYTF. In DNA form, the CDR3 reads TGTGCCAGCTATGCAGGGGAATATGGCTACACCTTC.

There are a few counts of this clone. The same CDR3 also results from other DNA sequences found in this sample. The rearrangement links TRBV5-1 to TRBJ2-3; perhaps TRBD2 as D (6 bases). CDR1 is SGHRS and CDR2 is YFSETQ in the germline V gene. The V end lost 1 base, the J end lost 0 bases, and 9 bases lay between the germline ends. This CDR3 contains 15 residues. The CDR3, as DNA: TGCGCCAGCAGCTTGCGCGGGGCTAGCACAGATACGCAGTATTTT. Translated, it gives CASSLRGASTDTQYF.

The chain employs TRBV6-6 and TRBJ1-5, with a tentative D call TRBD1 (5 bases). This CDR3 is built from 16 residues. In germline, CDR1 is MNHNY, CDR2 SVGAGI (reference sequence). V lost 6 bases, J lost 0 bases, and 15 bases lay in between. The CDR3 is CASSPPKGNSNQPQHF. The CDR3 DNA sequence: TGTGCCAGCAGCCCCCCGAAGGGGAATAGCAATCAGCCCCAGCATTTT.

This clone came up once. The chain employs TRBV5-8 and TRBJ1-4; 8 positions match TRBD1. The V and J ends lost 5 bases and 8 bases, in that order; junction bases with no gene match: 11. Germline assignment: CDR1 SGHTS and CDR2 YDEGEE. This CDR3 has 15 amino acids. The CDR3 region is CASRPPGQAAEKLFF. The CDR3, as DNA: TGTGCCAGCAGGCCTCCGGGACAGGCTGCAGAAAAACTGTTTTTT. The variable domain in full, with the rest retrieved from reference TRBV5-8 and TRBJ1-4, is EAGVTQSPTHLIKTRGQQATLRCSPISGHTSVYWYQQALGLGLQFLLWYDEGEERNRGNFPPRFSGRQFPNYSSELNVNALELEDSALYLCASRPPGQAAEKLFFGSGTQLSVL.

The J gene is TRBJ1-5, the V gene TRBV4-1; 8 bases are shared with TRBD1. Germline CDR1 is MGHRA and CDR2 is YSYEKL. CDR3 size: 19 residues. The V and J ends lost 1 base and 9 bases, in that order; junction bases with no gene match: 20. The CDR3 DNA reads TGCGCCAGCAGCCAAGTTTTTCTCTGGGACAGGCCCATCTATTGGCCCCAGCATTTT. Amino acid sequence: CASSQVFLWDRPIYWPQHF.

This chain's CDR3 is CASSYEQGAIQYF. Here the CDR3 DNA reads TGCGCCAGCAGCTACGAACAGGGGGCCATTCAGTACTTC. V and J are TRBV5-1 and TRBJ2-4; 9 bases agree with TRBD1. Germline V gene data show CDR1 as SGHRS and CDR2 as YFSETQ. The CDR3 is made up of 13 amino acids. Trimming cost V 3 bases and J 9 bases; bases outside gene matches: 4.

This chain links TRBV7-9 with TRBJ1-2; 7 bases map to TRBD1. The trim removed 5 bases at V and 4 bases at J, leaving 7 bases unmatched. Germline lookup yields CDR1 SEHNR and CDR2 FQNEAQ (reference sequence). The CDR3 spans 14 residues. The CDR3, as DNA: TGTGCCAGCAGCAGAGGACAGGCGATCTATGGCTACACCTTC. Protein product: CASSRGQAIYGYTF.

CDR3 bases: TGTGCCAGCAGCCCCTTCTTTCAGACAGGGGGCTATAAGCAGTACTTC. Translation gives CASSPFFQTGGYKQYF. The chain carries TRBV14 and TRBJ2-7, with 10 bases that match TRBD1. V shed 4 bases and J 8 bases; nucleotides not matched to a gene: 14. Germline CDR1 reads SGHDN; CDR2 reads FVKESK. The CDR3 extends over 16 amino acids.

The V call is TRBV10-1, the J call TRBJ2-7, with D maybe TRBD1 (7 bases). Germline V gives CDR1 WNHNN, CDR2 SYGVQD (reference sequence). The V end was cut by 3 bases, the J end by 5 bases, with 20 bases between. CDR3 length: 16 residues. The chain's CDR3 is CASSERRGGGKHEQYF. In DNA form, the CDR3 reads TGCGCCAGCAGTGAACGACGCGGAGGGGGCAAACACGAGCAGTACTTC.

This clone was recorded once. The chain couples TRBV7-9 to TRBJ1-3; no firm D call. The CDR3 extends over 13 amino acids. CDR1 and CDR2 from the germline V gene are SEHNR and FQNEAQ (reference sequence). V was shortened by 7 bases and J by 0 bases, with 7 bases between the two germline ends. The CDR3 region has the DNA TGTGCCAGCACGACGGTCTCTGGAAACACCATATATTTT. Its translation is CASTTVSGNTIYF.

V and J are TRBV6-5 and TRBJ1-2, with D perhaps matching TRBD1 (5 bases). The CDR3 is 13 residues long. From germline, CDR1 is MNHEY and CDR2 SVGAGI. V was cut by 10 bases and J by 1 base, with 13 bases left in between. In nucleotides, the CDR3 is TGTGCCACCCGCGCGGACATTAACTATGGCTACACCTTC. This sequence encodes CATRADINYGYTF.